This TCR beta chain was recorded in a study of blood T cell repertoires in COVID-19. Study-level information: The United States, Italy and Spain supplied acute and convalescent COVID-19 samples. The analysed material was cDNA or gDNA that came from T cells, B-cell-depleted T cells, or PBMCs.

This table comes from immunoSEQ multiplex PCR, and its TCRdb copy is limited to in-frame clones, with some not included. The table has about 88,000 clones, about 84% seen once; the top ten hold 13% to 15%. The sequencing input was peripheral blood. The receptor comes from a woman in her 70s with acute or convalescent COVID-19.

CDR3 sequence reads: CASSLGPGISGETQYF. The CDR3 region has the DNA TGCGCCAGCAGCCTGGGACCGGGGATCTCCGGAGAGACCCAGTACTTC. J is TRBJ2-5 and V is TRBV5-1, with D possibly called TRBD1 or TRBD2 (5 bases each). Germline V gene data show CDR1 as SGHRS and CDR2 as YFSETQ. Trimming removed 4 bases at V and 4 bases at J, with 20 bases between. The CDR3 runs to 16 residues.